The rows below give T cell receptor beta chains drawn from one sample of a study of cytomegalovirus exposure and HLA in healthy donors. The assay was immunoSEQ multiplex PCR, and TCRdb's table has in-frame clones only and misses some. The top ten hold roughly 0.7% of the sample, which has roughly 140,000 clones, roughly 79% seen once. The sample was PBMCs. These receptors originate from a male donor in good health and CMV-seronegative. Both conserved end residues are trimmed from each CDR3. Only some rows state a clone size, as once, few, many or a class for expanded clones.

v_gene	abundance	j_gene	CDR3aa
TRBV11-3	-	TRBJ1-1	ASSLDHTGRDTEAF
TRBV29-1	few	TRBJ1-5	SVLDRGHSNQPQH
TRBV27	-	TRBJ1-3	ASRTGGAGNTIY
TRBV15	-	TRBJ2-1	ATSRGRTSGGGYNEQF
TRBV4-1	-	TRBJ1-4	ASSRIPGTGNEKLF
TRBV7-6	-	TRBJ1-1	ASTPHQNTEAF
TRBV7-8	-	TRBJ1-2	ASRPSGREINYGYT
TRBV29-1	-	TRBJ2-7	SVVWDRVPEQY
TRBV5-6	-	TRBJ2-7	ASSHLTEQY
TRBV7-6	-	TRBJ2-7	ASSLEASLNEQY
TRBV11-3	-	TRBJ2-1	ASSFGGGNNEQF
TRBV29-1	-	TRBJ2-1	SVGDLITYNEQF
TRBV6-1	-	TRBJ2-3	ASSVRTSGNIPDTQY
TRBV4-3	-	TRBJ2-1	ASSPSSGGSGEQF
TRBV6-1	-	TRBJ1-5	ASSEAGANQPQH
TRBV6-6	-	TRBJ1-5	ASTSGGVNQPQH
TRBV5-6	-	TRBJ2-7	ASTHGPTEQY
TRBV4-3	few	TRBJ2-3	ASSQEGLAGTDTQY
TRBV27	-	TRBJ2-1	ASSLMGQGSHEQF
TRBV18	-	TRBJ1-2	ASSLSGYGYT
TRBV5-1	-	TRBJ2-7	ASSLGQGGGYEQY
TRBV6-6	-	TRBJ1-2	ASSDRQGGYGYT
TRBV9	-	TRBJ1-2	ASSPRTGIGYT
TRBV7-2	-	TRBJ1-1	ASSRYPLNTEAF
TRBV7-9	-	TRBJ2-7	ASSYGTSGNQAYEQY
TRBV15	-	TRBJ2-3	ATSRDYGQLSGTDTQY
TRBV7-9	-	TRBJ2-1	SSSPTSGEKYNEQF
TRBV11-3	-	TRBJ1-2	ASSFRTGTYGYT
TRBV28	-	TRBJ2-1	ASSFLFSGTGYNEQF
TRBV27	-	TRBJ1-2	ASSLSGGYGYT
TRBV27	once	TRBJ2-7	ASSFTRDSSRPYEQY
TRBV11-2	-	TRBJ1-1	ASSQVGGAEAF
TRBV29-1	few	TRBJ2-7	SVEDGRGRGYEQY